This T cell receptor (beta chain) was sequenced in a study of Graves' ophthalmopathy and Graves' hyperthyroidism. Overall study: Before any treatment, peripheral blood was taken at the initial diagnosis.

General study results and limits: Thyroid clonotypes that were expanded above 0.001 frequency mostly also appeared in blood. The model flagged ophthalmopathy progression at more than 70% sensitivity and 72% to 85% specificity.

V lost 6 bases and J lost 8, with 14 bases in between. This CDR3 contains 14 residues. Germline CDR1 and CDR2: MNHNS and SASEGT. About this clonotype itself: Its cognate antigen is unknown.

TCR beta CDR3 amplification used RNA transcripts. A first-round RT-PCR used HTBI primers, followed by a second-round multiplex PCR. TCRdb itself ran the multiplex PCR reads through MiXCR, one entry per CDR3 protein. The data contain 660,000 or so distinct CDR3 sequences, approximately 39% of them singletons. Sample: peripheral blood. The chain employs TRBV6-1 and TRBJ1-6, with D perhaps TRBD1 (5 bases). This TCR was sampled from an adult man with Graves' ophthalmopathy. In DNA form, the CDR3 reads TGTGCCAGCAGGGATAGGGGTTTCGATTCACCCCTCCACTTT. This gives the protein CASRDRGFDSPLHF.